This T cell receptor beta chain originates from a study of long-term antiretroviral therapy in people with HIV. At survey level, the immunoSEQ assay was run in its v3.0 version. Repertoires were generated with immunoSEQ multiplex PCR, while TCRdb's copy carries only in-frame clones and drops some. The sample has more than 35,000 clones; about 95% are singletons. Germline CDR1 SEHNR, CDR2 FQNEAQ (reference sequence). V was pared by 4 bases and J by 6 bases, with 13 bases between. The CDR3 length is 14 residues. The sequence came from a woman in her forties or fifties with HIV. The chain combines TRBV7-9 with TRBJ2-1; D may be TRBD1 (6 bases). The sequenced sample was unsorted PBMCs, obtained 3.7 years after starting antiretroviral therapy. Here the CDR3 reads CASSSLQGFNEQFF. The CDR3 DNA follows: TGTGCCAGCAGCTCTCTACAGGGTTTCAATGAGCAGTTCTTC.